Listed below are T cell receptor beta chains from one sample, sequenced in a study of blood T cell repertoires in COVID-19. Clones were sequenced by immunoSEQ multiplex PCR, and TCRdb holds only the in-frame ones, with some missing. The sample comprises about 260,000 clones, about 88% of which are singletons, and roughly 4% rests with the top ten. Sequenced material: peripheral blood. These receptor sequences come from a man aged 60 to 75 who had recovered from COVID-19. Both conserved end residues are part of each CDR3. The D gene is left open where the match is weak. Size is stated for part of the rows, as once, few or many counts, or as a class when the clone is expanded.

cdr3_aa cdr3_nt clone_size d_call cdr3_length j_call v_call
CASSYRTGQETQYF TGCGCCAGCAGCTACCGGACAGGGCAAGAGACCCAGTACTTC . TRBD1 14 TRBJ2-5 TRBV5-1
CASRGTVPGVSEQYF TGTGCCAGCAGGGGGACAGTGCCTGGAGTTAGCGAGCAGTACTTC few TRBD1 15 TRBJ2-7 TRBV2
CASSQAQTGGRGEQYF TGTGCCAGCAGCCAAGCCCAGACAGGGGGCCGGGGCGAGCAGTACTTC . TRBD1 16 TRBJ2-7 TRBV14
CASRAGTGYTGELFF TGTGCCAGCAGAGCCGGGACAGGGTACACCGGGGAGCTGTTTTTT . TRBD1 15 TRBJ2-2 TRBV7-9
CASRHQGNYSGANVLTF TGTGCTAGCAGACATCAGGGTAACTACTCTGGGGCCAACGTCCTGACTTTC . . 17 TRBJ2-6 TRBV7-7
CAWSVPNFPNQPQHF TGTGCCTGGAGTGTCCCAAATTTTCCCAATCAGCCCCAGCATTTT . . 15 TRBJ1-5 TRBV30
CASSSEGQGFHEQYF TGTGCCAGCAGCTCCGAGGGACAGGGGTTCCACGAGCAGTACTTC . TRBD1 15 TRBJ2-7 TRBV11-2
CASSYIGQGLGETQYF TGTGCCAGTAGTTATATCGGACAGGGTCTTGGAGAGACCCAGTACTTC . TRBD1 16 TRBJ2-5 TRBV19
CASSHTGAYSNQPQHF TGTGCCAGCAGCCACACGGGAGCCTATAGCAATCAGCCCCAGCATTTT . . 16 TRBJ1-5 TRBV5-8
CASSLEGLAGADTQYF TGCGCCAGCAGCTTAGAGGGACTAGCGGGGGCAGATACGCAGTATTTT . TRBD2 16 TRBJ2-3 TRBV5-1
CASRTGLNQPQHF TGTGCCAGCAGGACAGGACTCAATCAGCCCCAGCATTTT . . 13 TRBJ1-5 TRBV6-5
CASSPGQHNEQFF TGTGCCAGCTCACCGGGGCAACACAATGAGCAGTTCTTC . . 13 TRBJ2-1 TRBV18
CSVRQGGVGTEAFF TGCAGCGTCCGACAAGGGGGGGTCGGCACTGAAGCTTTCTTT . . 14 TRBJ1-1 TRBV29-1
CASSYASSGGYGYTF TGTGCCAGCAGTTACGCATCCTCAGGGGGCTATGGCTACACCTTC . TRBD1 15 TRBJ1-2 TRBV6-5
CASSFARDKGNEQFF TGTGCCAGCAGCTTCGCCCGTGACAAGGGGAATGAGCAGTTCTTC . . 15 TRBJ2-1 TRBV9
CASSDSRVTGNTIYF TGTGCCAGCAGTGATTCCAGGGTTACTGGAAACACCATATATTTT . . 15 TRBJ1-3 TRBV2
CASSQDKTGNQPQHF TGTGCCAGCAGCCAAGATAAAACAGGGAATCAGCCCCAGCATTTT . . 15 TRBJ1-5 TRBV4-2
CASSTTRDSLSTNEKLFF TGTGCCAGCAGCACAACCCGGGACAGCCTCTCAACTAATGAAAAACTGTTTTTT . TRBD1 18 TRBJ1-4 TRBV7-9
CASSGLANEQFF TGTGCCAGCAGCGGACTAGCAAATGAGCAGTTCTTC . TRBD2 12 TRBJ2-1 TRBV7-9
CASRRDKSKNIQYF TGTGCCAGCAGGCGTGACAAAAGCAAAAACATTCAGTACTTC . . 14 TRBJ2-4 TRBV6-5
CASSLGMTGYEQYF TGTGCCAGCAGCTTAGGAATGACAGGGTACGAGCAGTACTTC once TRBD1 14 TRBJ2-7 TRBV7-2
CAWKYGHEQYF TGTGCCTGGAAGTATGGGCACGAGCAGTACTTC . . 11 TRBJ2-7 TRBV30
CASSYRALGAMNTEAFF TGTGCCAGCAGCTACCGGGCCCTAGGGGCTATGAACACTGAAGCTTTCTTT . . 17 TRBJ1-1 TRBV7-2
CASSPRGTSGGATDTQYF TGTGCCAGCAGCCCGCGGGGGACTAGCGGGGGGGCCACAGATACGCAGTATTTT . TRBD2 18 TRBJ2-3 TRBV11-3
CASSLPGGIMNTEAFF TGTGCCAGCAGCTTACCAGGGGGGATCATGAACACTGAAGCTTTCTTT . TRBD1 16 TRBJ1-1 TRBV7-8
CASSTLSLGPNTEAFF TGTGCCAGCTCAACATTATCATTGGGCCCGAACACTGAAGCTTTCTTT . . 16 TRBJ1-1 TRBV18
CASTQGTLTMEYF TGTGCCAGCACCCAGGGAACTCTTACGATGGAGTACTTC . . 13 TRBJ2-7 TRBV6-5
CASSEQKTDTQYF TGTGCCAGCAGTGAGCAGAAAACAGATACGCAGTATTTT . . 13 TRBJ2-3 TRBV6-4
CASSQAYGGVQPQHF TGCGCCAGCAGCCAAGCTTATGGGGGCGTTCAGCCCCAGCATTTT . . 15 TRBJ1-5 TRBV4-1
CASSLGRGDTQYF TGTGCCAGCAGCTTAGGCAGGGGAGATACGCAGTATTTT . . 13 TRBJ2-3 TRBV13
CASSGTGRKRDTQYF TGCGCCAGCAGTGGGACAGGGAGGAAAAGAGATACGCAGTATTTT . TRBD1 15 TRBJ2-3 TRBV10-2
CASSDPVDSAYGYTF TGTGCCAGCAGCGACCCCGTGGACAGTGCCTATGGCTACACCTTC . . 15 TRBJ1-2 TRBV9
CASSVSSGERTEAFF TGTGCCAGCAGCGTCTCCTCAGGGGAGCGCACTGAAGCTTTCTTT . . 15 TRBJ1-1 TRBV9
CAISELGQGSRNSPLHF TGTGCCATCAGTGAGTTGGGACAGGGTTCGCGGAATTCACCCCTCCACTTT . TRBD1 17 TRBJ1-6 TRBV10-3
CASRTGRGSGELFF TGTGCCAGCAGGACAGGTCGGGGATCCGGGGAGCTGTTTTTT . TRBD1 14 TRBJ2-2 TRBV19
CAIRPDRGGSPLHF TGTGCCATCAGACCCGACAGGGGTGGTTCACCCCTCCACTTT . TRBD1 14 TRBJ1-6 TRBV10-3
CASSKTGNTEAFF TGCGCCAGCAGCAAGACAGGGAACACTGAAGCTTTCTTT . . 13 TRBJ1-1 TRBV5-1
CASKLQGFTGELFF TGTGCCAGCAAGTTACAGGGGTTCACCGGGGAGCTGTTTTTT . TRBD1 14 TRBJ2-2 TRBV2
CACQQGSSGEQYF TGTGCCTGTCAACAGGGATCCTCCGGCGAGCAGTACTTC few . 13 TRBJ2-7 TRBV30
CATSRDLSGAADTQYF TGTGCCACCAGCAGAGATCTGAGCGGGGCTGCAGATACGCAGTATTTT once TRBD2 16 TRBJ2-3 TRBV15
CASSFGGVGETQYF TGTGCCAGCAGCTTCGGCGGGGTTGGAGAGACCCAGTACTTC . . 14 TRBJ2-5 TRBV7-9
CASSRDLAPNEQFF TGCGCCAGCAGCCGGGACTTAGCACCGAATGAGCAGTTCTTC . . 14 TRBJ2-1 TRBV5-1